The subject of this entry is one T cell receptor (beta chain). Its antigen is unknown. This entry belongs to a study of cytomegalovirus exposure and HLA in healthy donors. It was with 60 Vbeta and 13 Jbeta primers that the PCR ran. This table comes from immunoSEQ multiplex PCR, and its TCRdb copy is limited to in-frame clones, with some not included. Of 210,000 or so clones in the sample, around 81% are singletons; the top ten hold 10% to 13%. V was cut by 5 bases and J by 6 bases, with 13 bases left in between. Germline loops: CDR1 MDHEN, CDR2 SYDVKM. The CDR3 has 13 amino acids. Study results and limitations: It was assumed in the presence/absence analyses that sequencing depth was roughly uniform across donors. Most TCR sequences proved rare, with some public TCRs found in many donors. A later analysis found that most CMV-associated TCR beta chains appeared HLA-restricted.

This rearrangement joins TRBV28 to TRBJ1-1; D may be TRBD1 (5 bases). This sequence originates from a woman between 45 and 60 years old in good health and CMV-seropositive. The sequenced sample consisted of PBMCs. The CDR3 here is CASSQGPFPEAFF. The CDR3 coding sequence is TGTGCCAGCAGTCAGGGTCCTTTCCCTGAAGCTTTCTTT.